The next 11 T cell receptor beta chains were all read from a single sample in a study of CD8 T cells in Susac syndrome. When the RNA was reverse transcribed, random hexamers were used with an input of about 0.5 to 1 ug. MiXCR, applied by TCRdb to the immunoSEQ multiplex PCR reads, yields one record per CDR3 protein. The data show 180,000 or so distinct CDR3 sequences, around 94% seen once. Sequences were obtained from CD4+ T cells from PBMCs. Receptors were obtained from a human donor in good health.

The chain links TRBV9 to TRBJ2-7; 7 bases line up with TRBD1. The J segment lost 2 bases and the V segment lost 0 bases, leaving 5 bases of the junction unmatched. Germline lookup yields CDR1 SGDLS and CDR2 YYNGEE. The CDR3 contains 15 residues. The CDR3 region has the DNA TGTGCCAGCAGCGTAGTTGAGGGGGCCCCCTACGAGCAGTACTTC. It specifies CASSVVEGAPYEQYF. The whole variable domain, filled in from reference TRBV9 and TRBJ2-7, reads DSGVTQTPKHLITATGQRVTLRCSPRSGDLSVYWYQQSLDQGLQFLIQYYNGEERAKGNILERFSAQQFPDLHSELNLSSLELGDSALYFCASSVVEGAPYEQYFGPGTRLTVT.

V is TRBV3-1 and J is TRBJ2-3; 7 bases fit TRBD1. Trimming cost V 3 bases and J 2 bases; bases outside gene matches: 8. There are 16 residues in the CDR3. Germline V gene data show CDR1 as LGHDT and CDR2 as YNNKEL (reference sequence). CDR3 residues: CASSQTGTVVTDTQYF. The DNA of the CDR3 is TGTGCCAGCAGCCAGACCGGGACAGTAGTCACAGATACGCAGTATTTT.

V usage is TRBV18 and J usage is TRBJ2-2; no definite D call. The V end lost 5 bases, the J end lost 0 bases, and 13 bases lay between the germline ends. CDR3 length equals 16 residues. CDR1 is KGHSH, CDR2 LQKENI, per germline. This CDR3 is CASSDKGYANTGELFF. The DNA for the CDR3 is TGTGCCAGCTCAGACAAGGGATACGCGAACACCGGGGAGCTGTTTTTT.

This chain uses TRBV7-2 with TRBJ2-7, with 8 bases matching TRBD1. From germline, CDR1 is SGHTA and CDR2 FQGNSA. The junction had 9 bases not matched to a gene; V was cut back by 4 bases and J by 1 base. This CDR3 contains 16 residues. DNA for the CDR3: TGTGCCAGCAGCTGGGGACGCCGGACAGGGTCCTACGAGCAGTACTTC. Translating it yields CASSWGRRTGSYEQYF.

The rearrangement joins TRBV29-1 to TRBJ2-1; perhaps D is TRBD1 or TRBD2 (5 bases each). This CDR3 has 11 residues. CDR1 SQVTM and CDR2 ANQGSEA come from the germline V gene. The DNA for the CDR3 is TGCAGGGGGGATTCCTACAATGAGCAGTTCTTC. It yields the protein CRGDSYNEQFF.

The rearrangement uses TRBV9 and TRBJ2-7; 8 bases align to TRBD1. CDR1 and CDR2 from the germline V gene are SGDLS and YYNGEE. Trimming took 4 bases from V and 6 from J; bases not matched to a gene: 6. The CDR3 is made up of 13 amino acids. The CDR3: CASSPGTGLEQYF. CDR3 coding DNA: TGTGCCAGCAGCCCCGGGACAGGTCTCGAGCAGTACTTC.

The chain couples TRBV4-3 to TRBJ1-2; D is unresolved. Germline V lookup: CDR1 LGHNA, CDR2 YSLEER. The CDR3 has 13 amino acids. V dropped 0 bases and J dropped 5 bases, with 7 bases sitting between them. CDR3 residues: CASSQDPTYGYTF. The CDR3 DNA reads TGCGCCAGCAGCCAAGACCCAACGTATGGCTACACCTTC.

The chain couples TRBV12-3 or TRBV12-4 to TRBJ2-5, with TRBD2 matching over 12 bases. After removal of 6 bases from V and 4 bases from J, the junction contained 3 bases not matched to a gene. CDR3 length equals 14 residues. CDR3 sequence reads: CASSSTSGRETQYF. DNA for the CDR3: TGTGCCAGCAGCTCGACTAGCGGGAGAGAGACCCAGTACTTC.

The V gene is TRBV3-1, the J gene TRBJ1-2, with 7 positions matching TRBD1. CDR3 size: 15 residues. Germline CDR1 and CDR2: LGHDT and YNNKEL (reference sequence). The V segment lost 1 base and the J segment 3 bases; nucleotides outside the gene matches: 5. CDR3 sequence reads: CASSQVLQGDYGYTF. The DNA for the CDR3 is TGTGCCAGCAGCCAAGTCTTGCAGGGGGACTATGGCTACACCTTC.

V and J are TRBV7-8 and TRBJ2-5; 11 bases fit TRBD2. V dropped 4 bases and J dropped 2; count of bases not matched to a gene: 6. The CDR3 runs 16 residues. Per germline, CDR1 SGHVS and CDR2 FQNEAQ. The CDR3 bases are TGTGCCAGCAGCTCCGGGAGACTAGCGGGGCAAGAGACCCAGTACTTC. This sequence encodes CASSSGRLAGQETQYF.

The chain employs TRBV7-9 and TRBJ2-2; no definite D call. With 0 bases removed from V and 4 bases from J, the gap between germline ends came to 6 bases. Germline CDR1 reads SEHNR; CDR2 reads FQNEAQ (reference sequence). This CDR3 has 14 residues. CDR3 in amino acids: CASSLALATGELFF. The CDR3 DNA follows: TGTGCCAGCAGCTTAGCGTTGGCCACCGGGGAGCTGTTTTTT.